Listed here are 12 T cell receptor beta chains from one sample, sequenced in a study of T cell repertoires in cytomegalovirus infection. These receptors are not linked to any known antigen. In TCRdb, the reads were re-called with MiXCR into one record per CDR3 protein. The repertoire has 450,000 to 650,000 distinct CDR3 sequences, over 35% of them found once; the top ten carry 48%. Here the sequenced sample was cultured PBMCs, taken from culture after CMV antigen stimulation. The receptor set was obtained from a human donor in good health (CMV status not recorded). Some clones in this sample may be carry-over from other donors' samples.

This clonotype was found once. The V call is TRBV19, the J call TRBJ1-1, with TRBD1 matching 7 bases. After removal of 7 bases from V and 0 bases from J, the junction contained 5 bases not matched to a gene. Germline CDR1 LNHDA, CDR2 SQIVND (reference sequence). The CDR3 loop spans 14 amino acids. Here the CDR3 DNA reads TGTGCCAGTACCAGACAGGGTTTGAACACTGAAGCTTTCTTT. It specifies CASTRQGLNTEAFF.

The V call is TRBV7-9, the J call TRBJ2-1; D could derive from TRBD1 or TRBD2 (5 bases each). The CDR3 length is 13 residues. Germline V gene lookup returns CDR1 SEHNR and CDR2 FQNEAQ (reference sequence). V lost 3 bases and J lost 6, with 9 bases in between. The CDR3 DNA is TGTGCCAGCAGCTTTTACGGGGCCAATGAGCAGTTCTTC. Amino acid sequence: CASSFYGANEQFF. The full variable domain, completed using reference TRBV7-9 and TRBJ2-1, is DTGVSQNPRHKITKRGQNVTFRCDPISEHNRLYWYRQTLGQGPEFLTYFQNEAQLEKSRLLSDRFSAERPKGSFSTLEIQRTEQGDSAMYLCASSFYGANEQFFGPGTRLTVL.

This clonotype has only a few counts. The V call is TRBV5-1, the J call TRBJ2-6; no definite D call. Germline values: CDR1 SGHRS, CDR2 YFSETQ. This CDR3 region has 16 residues. V was pared by 6 bases and J by 0 bases, with 13 bases between. The CDR3, as DNA: TGCGCCAGCACCGCTCGTTCGAGCTCTGGGGCCAACGTCCTGACTTTC. It codes for CASTARSSSGANVLTF. The variable domain in full, with the rest retrieved from reference TRBV5-1 and TRBJ2-6, is KAGVTQTPRYLIKTRGQQVTLSCSPISGHRSVSWYQQTPGQGLQFLFEYFSETQRNKGNFPGRFSGRQFSNSRSEMNVSTLELGDSALYLCASTARSSSGANVLTFGAGSRLTVL.

This chain joins TRBV10-3 and TRBJ1-5; possibly TRBD1 for D (6 bases). The ends were cut back, 10 bases at V and 6 bases at J, with 16 bases in the middle. The CDR3 is made up of 13 amino acids. Germline V gene sequence: CDR1 ENHRY, CDR2 SYGVKD. The CDR3 region is CATRGQGGQPQHF. CDR3 DNA sequence: TGTGCCACCCGGGGGCAGGGAGGTCAGCCCCAGCATTTT.

This clonotype was seen a few times. This chain connects TRBV11-2 to TRBJ2-7, with 9 bases lining up with TRBD1. Germline loops: CDR1 SGHAT, CDR2 FQNNGV. After removal of 5 bases from V and 9 bases from J, the junction contained 11 bases not matched to a gene. The CDR3 spans 14 residues. CDR3 sequence: CASSPGQGDRRQYF. The CDR3 DNA is TGTGCCAGCAGCCCGGGACAGGGTGATCGAAGGCAGTACTTC.

The chain links TRBV20-1 to TRBJ2-3, with TRBD2 as a possible D gene (6 bases). CDR1 is DFQATT, CDR2 SNEGSKA, per germline (reference sequence). This CDR3 has 13 residues. V dropped 7 bases and J dropped 6 bases, with 17 bases sitting between them. The CDR3 DNA reads TGCAGTGTTCACCGACGGGGGAGGGATACGCAGTATTTT. Translated: CSVHRRGRDTQYF.

The V call is TRBV7-2, the J call TRBJ2-3; 8 nucleotides agree with TRBD1. The CDR3 covers 14 residues. V shed 7 bases, J shed 6 bases, and the junction held 9 bases outside the gene matches. CDR1 SGHTA and CDR2 FQGNSA come from the germline V gene. The CDR3, as DNA: TGTGCCAGCACCCGTATCACAGGGGGGGATACGCAGTATTTT. Translated: CASTRITGGDTQYF.

V usage is TRBV20-1 and J usage is TRBJ2-7; 7 bases are a match to TRBD1. J lost 2 bases, V lost 4 bases, and 5 bases had no gene match. The CDR3 runs to 13 residues. Per germline, CDR1 DFQATT and CDR2 SNEGSKA (reference sequence). CDR3: CSATTGSPYEQYF. The CDR3 DNA follows: TGCAGTGCTACGACAGGGTCCCCCTACGAGCAGTACTTC.

This clonotype was recorded a few times. The chain links TRBV7-2 to TRBJ2-7; a possible D gene is TRBD2 (6 bases). Germline values: CDR1 SGHTA, CDR2 FQGNSA. V lost 5 bases and J 12 bases, leaving 17 bases between the germline ends. The CDR3 consists of 12 residues. The CDR3: CASSPIRGSAYF. CDR3 bases: TGTGCCAGCAGCCCGATCCGGGGGAGCGCGTACTTC.

This rearrangement joins TRBV7-9 to TRBJ2-7; D gene unclear. The CDR3 is 14 amino acids. Germline V gene sequence: CDR1 SEHNR, CDR2 FQNEAQ (reference sequence). V shed 5 bases and J shed 5 bases, with 16 bases lying between them. CDR3 nucleotides: TGTGCCAGCAGCCCTGGAACCAAGGCCCACGAGCAGTACTTC. Protein: CASSPGTKAHEQYF.

The chain recombines TRBV19 with TRBJ2-1, with D possibly TRBD1 on 6 matching bases. Germline CDR1 LNHDA, CDR2 SQIVND (reference sequence). The CDR3 length is 13 residues. The V and J ends lost 5 bases and 10 bases respectively, with 15 bases between them. CDR3 bases: TGTGCCAGTAGTTTGTACAGGGTGGGCGAGCAGTTCTTC. It codes for CASSLYRVGEQFF. Looking up the rest from reference TRBV19 and TRBJ2-1 gives the full variable domain: DGGITQSPKYLFRKEGQNVTLSCEQNLNHDAMYWYRQDPGQGLRLIYYSQIVNDFQKGDIAEGYSVSREKKESFPLTVTSAQKNPTAFYLCASSLYRVGEQFFGPGTRLTVL.

V is TRBV6-6 and J is TRBJ1-5; TRBD1 matches at 7 bases. After removal of 6 bases from V and 3 bases from J, the junction contained 5 bases not matched to a gene. The germline CDR1 and CDR2 sequences are MNHNY and SVGAGI (reference sequence). CDR3 size: 14 residues. CDR3 DNA: TGTGCCAGCAGCCGGGACAGCCTCAATCAGCCCCAGCATTTT. This translates into CASSRDSLNQPQHF.